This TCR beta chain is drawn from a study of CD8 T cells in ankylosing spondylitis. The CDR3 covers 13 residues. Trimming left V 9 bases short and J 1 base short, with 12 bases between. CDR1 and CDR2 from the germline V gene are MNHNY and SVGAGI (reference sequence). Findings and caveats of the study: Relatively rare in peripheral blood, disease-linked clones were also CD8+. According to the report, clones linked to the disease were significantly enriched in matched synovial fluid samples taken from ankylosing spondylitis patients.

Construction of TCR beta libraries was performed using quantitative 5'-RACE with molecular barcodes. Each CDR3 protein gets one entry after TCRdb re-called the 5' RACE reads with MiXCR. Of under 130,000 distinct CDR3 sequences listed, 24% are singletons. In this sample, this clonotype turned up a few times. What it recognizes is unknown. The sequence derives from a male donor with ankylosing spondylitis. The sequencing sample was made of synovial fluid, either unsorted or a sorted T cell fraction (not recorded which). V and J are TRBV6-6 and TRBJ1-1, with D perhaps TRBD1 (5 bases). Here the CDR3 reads CASLQASNTEAFF. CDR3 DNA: TGTGCCAGTCTACAGGCCTCGAACACTGAAGCTTTCTTT.